The clone carrying this T cell receptor (beta chain) was seen a few times. The authors' processing: It was from reference gene primer amplification that nucleated cell counts were estimated. Only in-frame clones appear in the TCRdb table, and some are missing; sequencing was by immunoSEQ multiplex PCR. V and J calls plus clone size are reproduced from that table; the DNA served to infer D and trimming. The repertoire includes 130,000 to 150,000 clones, approximately 80% of them detected once, and roughly 34% sits in the top ten. Looked up from germline, CDR1 is DFQATT and CDR2 is SNEGSKA (reference sequence). CDR3 size: 12 residues. Between the trimmed V and J ends, which lost 3 bases and 7 bases, there was a span of 13 bases. This entry belongs to a study of blood T cell repertoires in COVID-19. Across the whole study: Material from acute and convalescent COVID-19 was sourced from the United States, Italy and Spain. Sources were T cells, B-cell-depleted T cells, or PBMCs; the material itself was cDNA or gDNA.

Sequenced sample: peripheral blood. The sequence was obtained from a human donor in a cohort sampled during active COVID-19. The V and J genes are TRBV20-1 and TRBJ2-7; D is unresolved. This CDR3 reads CSASVAAREQYF. The CDR3 region has the DNA TGCAGTGCTAGTGTGGCAGCCAGGGAGCAGTACTTC.